This T cell receptor beta chain was profiled in a study of CD8+CD57+ T cells in acquired aplastic anemia. Genomic DNA acted as the template from which TCR beta VDJ combination and CDR3 sequence profiling were carried out. TCRdb independently ran MiXCR on the reads; one entry per CDR3 protein. The repertoire holds approximately 150,000 distinct CDR3 sequences, with about 45% as singletons. There are many counts of this clonotype. Patients who underwent sequencing had shown CD8+CD57+ cell expansion by flow cytometry. Trimming pared 2 bases from V and 0 bases from J, leaving 11 bases between. Per the germline V gene, CDR1 is DFQATT and CDR2 is SNEGSKA (reference sequence). The CDR3 extends over 15 amino acids.

Specimen: sorted CD4+, CD8+, or CD8+CD57+ T cells (not recorded which) from PBMCs. This receptor was obtained from a human donor with aplastic anemia. The chain employs TRBV20-1 and TRBJ1-3, with no clear D. CDR3 amino acids: CSARPGGRSGNTIYF. In DNA form, the CDR3 reads TGCAGTGCTAGACCCGGTGGGCGCTCTGGAAACACCATATATTTT.